Listed below are T cell receptor beta chains from one sample, sequenced in a study of T cell responses to AZD1222 COVID-19 vaccine. Profiled with immunoSEQ multiplex PCR; TCRdb holds only in-frame clones, not every one. The sample shows some 140,000 clones, roughly 90% of them seen only once. Specimen: peripheral blood, collected on day 0 of AZD1222 vaccination. These receptors all stem from an adult in good health. Each CDR3 is given with its conserved first and last residue. The D gene is left open where the match is weak. Size tells how often a clone was seen (once, few, many) or the class of an expanded clone, and some rows leave it out.

TRBV6-2/TRBV6-3,TRBJ1-1,-,-,TGTGCCAGCAGTTATTTGTCGGAAAACACTGAAGCTTTCTTT,CASSYLSENTEAFF
TRBV12-5,TRBJ2-7,-,-,TGTGCTAGTGGTACCTATGCCTACGAGCAGTACTTC,CASGTYAYEQYF
TRBV4-1,TRBJ2-7,-,-,TGCGCCAGCAGCCAAGGCCCAGCCGACTACGAGCAGTACTTC,CASSQGPADYEQYF
TRBV9,TRBJ2-1,TRBD2,-,TGTGCCAGCAGCGTAGGACTAGCGGCCTACAATGAGCAGTTCTTC,CASSVGLAAYNEQFF
TRBV4-2,TRBJ2-1,TRBD2,-,TGTGCCAGCAGCCAGCCGGGACTAGCGGCCAATGAGCAGTTCTTC,CASSQPGLAANEQFF
TRBV6-5,TRBJ2-1,TRBD1,once,TGTGCCAGCCCGAGAGGGGGCAGTTACAATGAGCAGTTCTTC,CASPRGGSYNEQFF
TRBV19,TRBJ2-5,-,-,TGTGCCAGTAGTAGCATTCAGGTGGGAGAGGAGACCCAGTACTTC,CASSSIQVGEETQYF
TRBV6-5,TRBJ1-5,-,-,TGTGCCAGCAGCGGCGGGTTTAGCAATCAGCCCCAGCATTTT,CASSGGFSNQPQHF
TRBV11-3,TRBJ1-3,-,-,TGTGCCAGCAGCTTAGAGAGTGGGTTTGCTGGAAACACCATATATTTT,CASSLESGFAGNTIYF
TRBV7-8,TRBJ2-1,-,few,TGTGCCAGCAGCTTGTACAAGTACAATGAGCAGTTCTTC,CASSLYKYNEQFF
TRBV30,TRBJ2-5,TRBD2,-,TGTGCCTGGAGTGCTAGCGGGAGGGCAGGGACCCAGTACTTC,CAWSASGRAGTQYF
TRBV19,TRBJ1-1,-,-,TGTGCCAGTAGTTTCGACCGGGCCGCGAACACTGAAGCTTTCTTT,CASSFDRAANTEAFF
TRBV7-9,TRBJ1-1,-,-,TGTGCCAGCAGCTTTGGGCAGAGACATGGAGCTTTCTTT,CASSFGQRHGAFF
TRBV7-9,TRBJ1-3,-,-,TGTGCCAGCAGCGTAGGGGCTGGAAACACCATATATTTT,CASSVGAGNTIYF
TRBV5-1,TRBJ1-6,TRBD1,-,TGCGCCAGCAGCTCGAGACAGGGTTCCTATAATTCACCCCTCCACTTT,CASSSRQGSYNSPLHF
TRBV19,TRBJ1-5,-,once,TGTGCCACCAGCCGGGCGGGCAATCAGCCCCAGCATTTT,CATSRAGNQPQHF
TRBV30,TRBJ2-1,-,-,TGTGCCTGGAGTGTAGGGCGGGCCAGCTCCTACAATGAGCAGTTCTTC,CAWSVGRASSYNEQFF
TRBV28,TRBJ1-1,-,-,TGTGCCAGCAGTTTCCCTTCTGCCCCAGGGAACACTGAAGCTTTCTTT,CASSFPSAPGNTEAFF
TRBV28,TRBJ2-3,TRBD2,-,TGTGCCAGCAGTTTGATTTTGTCGGGGCGGGAGCCCACAGATACGCAGTATTTT,CASSLILSGREPTDTQYF
TRBV5-1,TRBJ2-7,TRBD2,-,TGCGCCAGCAGCTTGGAGCCTAGCGGGAGTTCCTACGAGCAGTACTTC,CASSLEPSGSSYEQYF
TRBV27,TRBJ2-4,TRBD2,-,TGTGCCAGCAGTTTCGGGCCGCTAGCGGGGCCCAAAAACATTCAGTACTTC,CASSFGPLAGPKNIQYF
TRBV14,TRBJ2-5,TRBD1,-,TGTGCCAGCAGCCGCCGGACAGGGGGCCAAGAGACCCAGTACTTC,CASSRRTGGQETQYF
TRBV21-1,TRBJ2-7,-,-,TGTGCCAGCAGCACACCATCTCTGGAGGGTTTAAACTACGAGCAGTACTTC,CASSTPSLEGLNYEQYF
TRBV4-2,TRBJ1-4,TRBD1,-,TGTGCCAGCAGCCTGAACAGGGGTGGCCTCAATGAAAAACTGTTTTTT,CASSLNRGGLNEKLFF
TRBV4-3,TRBJ2-7,-,-,TGCGCCAGCAGCCAAGACCACAGTTCCTACGAGCAGTACTTC,CASSQDHSSYEQYF
TRBV15,TRBJ1-1,TRBD1,-,TGTGCCACCAGTAAACGGACAGGGGGCACTGAAGCTTTCTTT,CATSKRTGGTEAFF
TRBV5-1,TRBJ2-5,TRBD2,-,TGCGCCAGCAGCTTTAGCGGGAGCGGCAAAGAGACCCAGTACTTC,CASSFSGSGKETQYF
TRBV2,TRBJ2-2,-,-,TGTGCCAGCTACCGGGACACCCCCGGGGAGCTGTTTTTT,CASYRDTPGELFF
TRBV24-1,TRBJ1-2,TRBD1,-,TGTGCCACCAGTACCAGGGGGTATGGCTACACCTTC,CATSTRGYGYTF
TRBV7-8,TRBJ1-1,-,-,TGTGCCAGCAGCTTAGCCGGGACATATGAAGCTTTCTTT,CASSLAGTYEAFF
TRBV24-1,TRBJ2-1,TRBD2,-,TGTGCCACCTCTGGGACTAGCGTGGTTAGGTTCAATGAGCAGTTCTTC,CATSGTSVVRFNEQFF
TRBV27,TRBJ1-2,TRBD1,-,TGTGCCAGCAGCGGGGACAGCTATGGCTACACCTTC,CASSGDSYGYTF
TRBV10-2,TRBJ2-1,TRBD2,-,TGCGCCAGCAGGCTAGCGGGGCACAATGAGCAGTTCTTC,CASRLAGHNEQFF
TRBV5-1,TRBJ1-4,-,-,TGCGCCAGCAGACTGGACAGTGCAACTAATGAAAAACTGTTTTTT,CASRLDSATNEKLFF
TRBV7-7,TRBJ1-3,-,-,TGTGCTAGCAGCTCCGGGGAGAACTCTGGAAACACCATATATTTT,CASSSGENSGNTIYF
TRBV27,TRBJ2-1,TRBD1,once,TGTGCCAGCAGGGGACTTACCGGGACAGGGGGCAATCATGAGCAGTTCTTC,CASRGLTGTGGNHEQFF
TRBV4-3,TRBJ2-1,-,-,TGCGCCAGCAGCCAAGGTACCTTTCGGGGCAATGAGCAGTTCTTC,CASSQGTFRGNEQFF